The 11 T cell receptor beta chains given below trace back to one sample, sequenced in a study of blood T cell repertoires in COVID-19. Data came from immunoSEQ multiplex PCR; TCRdb stores just in-frame clones and leaves some out. Counted here are roughly 250,000 clones, roughly 86% occurring once; the ten biggest clones make up about 1.5%. The sequencing input was PBMCs or T cells enriched from blood (not recorded which). These receptors were collected from a woman between 45 and 60 years old who had recovered from COVID-19.

The table lists this clone with a few counts. This chain's CDR3 is CASSVGVALNTEAFF. CDR3 DNA sequence: TGTGCCAGCAGCGTAGGAGTAGCTCTGAACACTGAAGCTTTCTTT. The rearrangement joins TRBV9 to TRBJ1-1; D ambiguous. Trimming left V 0 bases short and J 0 bases short, with 9 bases between. CDR1 is SGDLS, CDR2 YYNGEE, per germline. CDR3 size: 15 residues.

The V and J genes are TRBV19 and TRBJ1-5, with D unclear. Trimming removed 5 bases from V and 1 base from J, with 9 bases in between. Germline-derived CDR1 and CDR2 are LNHDA and SQIVND (reference sequence). The CDR3 consists of 14 residues. The CDR3 sequence: CASSQQASNQPQHF. The CDR3 DNA reads TGTGCCAGTAGTCAGCAGGCCAGCAATCAGCCCCAGCATTTT.

In DNA, the CDR3 is TGTGCCAGCAGTTACTCCAGGGGGGTTACCGGGGAGCTGTTTTTT. Its protein product is CASSYSRGVTGELFF. The genes are TRBV6-5 and TRBJ2-2; a possible D gene is TRBD1 (7 bases). V was shortened by 0 bases and J by 5 bases, with 10 bases between the two germline ends. In germline, CDR1 is MNHEY, CDR2 SVGAGI. The CDR3 totals 15 residues.

V and J are TRBV28 and TRBJ2-3; 10 bases are a match to TRBD1. Per the germline V gene, CDR1 is MDHEN and CDR2 is SYDVKM. The V gene end was trimmed by 1 base and the J gene end by 5 bases; junction bases not matched to a gene: 3. CDR3 length equals 15 residues. CDR3 in DNA: TGTGCCAGCAGTTTATCGGGACAGGGGTTAGATACGCAGTATTTT. It encodes CASSLSGQGLDTQYF.

The CDR3 sequence is CASSQTSGGVQPQHF. The DNA of the CDR3 is TGTGCCAGCAGCCAAACGTCAGGGGGCGTTCAGCCCCAGCATTTT. V gene TRBV3-1 (or the pseudogene TRBV3-2) combines with J gene TRBJ1-5, with TRBD1 matching over 8 bases. This CDR3 is 15 amino acids long. In germline, CDR1 is LGHDT, CDR2 YNNKEL (reference sequence). V was pared by 2 bases and J by 6 bases, with 6 bases of the junction left unmatched.

V gene TRBV5-4 combines with J gene TRBJ1-2, with 8 bases that match TRBD1. Germline CDR1 and CDR2: SGHNT and YYREEE (reference sequence). CDR3 size: 12 residues. V was pared by 4 bases and J by 7 bases, with 3 bases of the junction left unmatched. CDR3 bases: TGTGCCAGCAGCGCGGACAGGGTTGGCTACACCTTC. The encoded protein is CASSADRVGYTF.

This clone came up once. This chain uses TRBV3-1 (or the pseudogene TRBV3-2) with TRBJ1-1, with TRBD1 matching 10 bases. This CDR3 is 15 amino acids long. CDR1 and CDR2 (germline): LGHDT, YNNKEL (reference sequence). The junction had 5 bases not matched to a gene; V was cut back by 4 bases and J by 3 bases. The CDR3 bases are TGTGCCAGCAGCCCCCGGGACAGGGGAGACACTGAAGCTTTCTTT. Its protein is CASSPRDRGDTEAFF.

The rearrangement uses TRBV3-1 (or the pseudogene TRBV3-2) and TRBJ2-7; tentatively, D is TRBD2 (5 bases). Trimming removed 4 bases at V and 3 bases at J, with 7 bases between. Per germline, CDR1 LGHDT and CDR2 YNNKEL (reference sequence). This CDR3 spans 12 amino acids. The CDR3 nucleotides are TGTGCCAGCAGCCCAGGACTCTACGAGCAGTACTTC. It specifies CASSPGLYEQYF.

V gene TRBV7-8 combines with J gene TRBJ2-7, with TRBD2 identical over 10 bases. This CDR3 is 15 amino acids long. The J segment lost 3 bases and the V segment lost 5 bases, leaving 7 bases of the junction unmatched. The V gene's germline CDR1 is SGHVS and CDR2 FQNEAQ. The CDR3 sequence: CASSLRTSGGYEQYF. CDR3 coding DNA: TGTGCCAGCAGCCTTCGGACTAGCGGAGGCTACGAGCAGTACTTC.

The J gene is TRBJ2-1, the V gene TRBV9; 9 bases are a match to TRBD2. V was clipped by 4 bases and J by 5 bases; unmatched bases: 7. The CDR3 runs to 15 residues. Germline assignment: CDR1 SGDLS and CDR2 YYNGEE. The CDR3 DNA is TGTGCCAGCAGCCTTAGCGGGAGTTACGACAATGAGCAGTTCTTC. The encoded protein is CASSLSGSYDNEQFF. Together with reference TRBV9 and TRBJ2-1, the CDR3 gives the full variable domain: DSGVTQTPKHLITATGQRVTLRCSPRSGDLSVYWYQQSLDQGLQFLIQYYNGEERAKGNILERFSAQQFPDLHSELNLSSLELGDSALYFCASSLSGSYDNEQFFGPGTRLTVL.

V and J are TRBV3-1 (or the pseudogene TRBV3-2) and TRBJ2-2; D is perhaps TRBD2 (6 bases). V was pared by 3 bases and J by 4 bases, with 18 bases between. Germline CDR1 is LGHDT and CDR2 is YNNKEL (reference sequence). The CDR3 has 17 amino acids. The CDR3 DNA is TGTGCCAGCAGCCAGCGCTCTTTAGGACTAACCACCGGGGAGCTGTTTTTT. Protein product: CASSQRSLGLTTGELFF.